The subject of this entry is one TCR beta chain. Its specificity is not known. Per the germline V gene, CDR1 is SGHTA and CDR2 is FQGTGA. CDR3 length: 15 residues. With V trimmed by 5 bases and J by 7 bases, 9 bases remained unmatched. These data come from a study of early T cells in non-severe SARS-CoV-2 infection. Study context: The chains were unpaired, and the sequenced material was bulk RNA from unsorted whole blood.

Each CDR3 protein is one row after TCRdb ran MiXCR on the 5' RACE reads. The table records around 50,000 distinct CDR3 sequences, around 10% of them present only once. Study results and caveats: Database matching using VDJdb favored anti-spike CD8 responses, with private and CD4 specificities left missing.

The sequencing input was whole blood. J is TRBJ1-4 and V is TRBV7-3; 8 bases line up with TRBD1. The source of this sequence is an adult who was a healthcare worker with PCR-confirmed SARS-CoV-2 infection or an uninfected control (not recorded which). The CDR3 protein is CASSPTGAAFEKLFF. CDR3 in DNA: TGTGCCAGCAGCCCGACAGGGGCAGCCTTTGAAAAACTGTTTTTT.